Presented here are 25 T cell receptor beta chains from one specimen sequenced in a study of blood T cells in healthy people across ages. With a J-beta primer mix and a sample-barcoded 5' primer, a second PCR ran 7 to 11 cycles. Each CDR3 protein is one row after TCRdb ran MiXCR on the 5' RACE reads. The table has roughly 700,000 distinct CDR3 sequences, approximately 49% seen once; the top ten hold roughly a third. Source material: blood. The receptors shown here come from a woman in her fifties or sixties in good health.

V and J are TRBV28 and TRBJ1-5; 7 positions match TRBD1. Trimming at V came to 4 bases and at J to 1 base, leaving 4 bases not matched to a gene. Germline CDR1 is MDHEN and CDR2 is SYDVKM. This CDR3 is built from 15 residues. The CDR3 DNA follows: TGTGCCAGCAGTTCGGGGACAGTCAGCAATCAGCCCCAGCATTTT. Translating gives CASSSGTVSNQPQHF.

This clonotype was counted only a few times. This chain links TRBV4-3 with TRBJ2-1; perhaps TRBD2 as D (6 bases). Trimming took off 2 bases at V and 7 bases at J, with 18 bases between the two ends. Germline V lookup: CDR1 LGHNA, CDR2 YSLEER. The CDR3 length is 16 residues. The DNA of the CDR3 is TGCGCCAGCAGCCAAAGTCCGGGCGGGAAGGGTAATGAGCAGTTCTTC. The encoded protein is CASSQSPGGKGNEQFF.

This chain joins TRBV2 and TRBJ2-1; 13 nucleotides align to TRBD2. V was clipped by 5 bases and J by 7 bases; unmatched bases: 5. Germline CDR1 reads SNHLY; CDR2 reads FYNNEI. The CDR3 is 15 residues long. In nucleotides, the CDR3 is TGTGCCAGCAGTCAGGGACTAGCGGGGACGAATGAGCAGTTCTTC. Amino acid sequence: CASSQGLAGTNEQFF.

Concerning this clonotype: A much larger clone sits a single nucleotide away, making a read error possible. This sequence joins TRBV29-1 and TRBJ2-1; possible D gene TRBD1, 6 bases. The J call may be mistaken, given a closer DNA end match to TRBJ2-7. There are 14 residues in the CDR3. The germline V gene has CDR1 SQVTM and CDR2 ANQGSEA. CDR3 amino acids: CNVVVQGTYNEQYF. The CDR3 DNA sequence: TGCAACGTTGTTGTACAGGGTACCTACAATGAGCAGTACTTC.

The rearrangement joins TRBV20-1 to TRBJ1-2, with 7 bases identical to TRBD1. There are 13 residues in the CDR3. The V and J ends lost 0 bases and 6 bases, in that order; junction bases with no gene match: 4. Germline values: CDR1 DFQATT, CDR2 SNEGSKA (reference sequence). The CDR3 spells CSAREQGRDGYTF. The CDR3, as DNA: TGCAGTGCTAGAGAACAGGGGCGGGATGGCTACACCTTC.

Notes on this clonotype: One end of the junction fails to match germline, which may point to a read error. This chain's CDR3 is CASSSQGGLGYGYTF. The CDR3 DNA reads TGTGCCAGCAGCTCCCAAGGGGGGTTGGGCTATGGTTACACCTTC. The chain has TRBV7-2 and TRBJ1-2; D is perhaps TRBD1 (6 bases). This CDR3 spans 15 amino acids. Germline V lookup: CDR1 SGHTA, CDR2 FQGNSA.

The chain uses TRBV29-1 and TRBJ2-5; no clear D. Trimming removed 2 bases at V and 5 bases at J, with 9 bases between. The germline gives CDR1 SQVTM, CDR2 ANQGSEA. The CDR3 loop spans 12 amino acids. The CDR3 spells CSVELVRETQYF. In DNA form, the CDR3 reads TGCAGCGTTGAACTAGTCCGGGAGACCCAGTACTTC.

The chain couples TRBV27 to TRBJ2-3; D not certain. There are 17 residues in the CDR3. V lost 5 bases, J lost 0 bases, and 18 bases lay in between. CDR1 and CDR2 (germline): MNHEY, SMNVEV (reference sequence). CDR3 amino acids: CASSQYSLGSSTDTQYF. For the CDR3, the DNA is TGTGCCAGCAGTCAGTACTCCCTAGGGTCTAGCACAGATACGCAGTATTTT.

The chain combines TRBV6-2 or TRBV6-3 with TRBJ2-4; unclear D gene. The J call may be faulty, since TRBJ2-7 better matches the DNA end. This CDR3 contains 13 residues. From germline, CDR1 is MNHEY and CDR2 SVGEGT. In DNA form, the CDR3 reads TGTGCCAGCAGTTCCGTCGAGAGGCACGAGCAGTACTTC. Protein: CASSSVERHEQYF.

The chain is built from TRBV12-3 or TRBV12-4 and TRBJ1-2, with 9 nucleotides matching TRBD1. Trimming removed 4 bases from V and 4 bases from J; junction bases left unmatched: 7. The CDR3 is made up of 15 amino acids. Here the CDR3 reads CASSSRQGGSYGYTF. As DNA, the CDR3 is TGTGCCAGCAGTTCACGACAGGGGGGCTCCTATGGCTACACCTTC.

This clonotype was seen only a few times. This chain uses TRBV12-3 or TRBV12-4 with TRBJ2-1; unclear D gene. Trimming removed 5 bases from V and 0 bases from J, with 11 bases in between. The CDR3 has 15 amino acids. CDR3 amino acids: CASSPYKSSYNEQFF. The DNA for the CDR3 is TGTGCCAGCAGTCCCTATAAAAGCTCCTACAATGAGCAGTTCTTC.

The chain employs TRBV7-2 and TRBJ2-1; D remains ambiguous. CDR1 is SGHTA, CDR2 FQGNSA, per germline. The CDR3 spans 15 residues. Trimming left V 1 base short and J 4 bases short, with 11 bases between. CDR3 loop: CASSLGAAIYNEQFF. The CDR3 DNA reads TGTGCCAGCAGCTTAGGGGCAGCAATATACAATGAGCAGTTCTTC.

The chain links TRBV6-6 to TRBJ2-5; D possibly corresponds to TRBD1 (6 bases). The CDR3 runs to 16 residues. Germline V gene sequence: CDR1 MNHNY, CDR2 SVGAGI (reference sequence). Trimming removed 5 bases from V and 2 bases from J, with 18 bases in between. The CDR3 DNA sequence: TGTGCCAGCAGTCTCCCGCTGTCCAGGGGACAAGAGACCCAGTACTTC. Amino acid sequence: CASSLPLSRGQETQYF.

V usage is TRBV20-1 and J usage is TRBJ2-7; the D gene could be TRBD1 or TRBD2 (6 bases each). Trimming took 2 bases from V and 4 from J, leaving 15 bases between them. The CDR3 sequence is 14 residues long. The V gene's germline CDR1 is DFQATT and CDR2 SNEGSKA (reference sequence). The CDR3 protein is CSARILRGGYEQYF. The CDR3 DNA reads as TGCAGTGCTAGAATCCTCCGAGGGGGGTACGAGCAGTACTTC.

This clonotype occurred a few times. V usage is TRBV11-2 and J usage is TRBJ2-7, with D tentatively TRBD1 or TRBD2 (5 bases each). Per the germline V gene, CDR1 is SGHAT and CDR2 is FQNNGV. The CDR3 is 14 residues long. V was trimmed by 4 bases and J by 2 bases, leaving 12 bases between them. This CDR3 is CASSYRDGTYEQYF. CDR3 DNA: TGTGCCAGCAGCTACCGGGACGGGACCTACGAGCAGTACTTC.

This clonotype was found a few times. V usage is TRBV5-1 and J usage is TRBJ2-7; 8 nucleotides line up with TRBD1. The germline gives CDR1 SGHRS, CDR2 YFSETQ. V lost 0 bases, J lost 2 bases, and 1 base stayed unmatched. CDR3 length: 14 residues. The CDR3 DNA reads TGCGCCAGCAGCTTGGTGACAGGGGCCTACGAGCAGTACTTC. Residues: CASSLVTGAYEQYF.

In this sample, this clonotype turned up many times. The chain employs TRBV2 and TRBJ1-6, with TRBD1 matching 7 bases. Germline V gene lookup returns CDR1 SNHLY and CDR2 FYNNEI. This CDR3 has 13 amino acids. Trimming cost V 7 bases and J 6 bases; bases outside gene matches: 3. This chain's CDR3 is CASTRQGNSPLHF. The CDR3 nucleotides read TGTGCCAGCACCCGACAGGGTAATTCACCCCTCCACTTT.

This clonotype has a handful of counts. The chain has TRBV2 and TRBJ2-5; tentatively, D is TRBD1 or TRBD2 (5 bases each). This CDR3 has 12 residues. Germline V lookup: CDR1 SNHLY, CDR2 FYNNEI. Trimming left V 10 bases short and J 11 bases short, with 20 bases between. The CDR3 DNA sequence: TGTGCCACTGGGGGATCGACCAATGAGCAGTACTTC. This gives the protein CATGGSTNEQYF.

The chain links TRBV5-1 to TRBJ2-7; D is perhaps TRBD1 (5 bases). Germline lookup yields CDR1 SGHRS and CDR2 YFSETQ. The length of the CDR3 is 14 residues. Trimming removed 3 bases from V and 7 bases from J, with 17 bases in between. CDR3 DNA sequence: TGCGCCAGCAGCTCGAGCTGGGGCGGTGGTGAGCAGTACTTC. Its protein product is CASSSSWGGGEQYF.

The CDR3 DNA is TGTGCCAGCAGCCCTGGGGTCCGACAATCAGGTGAAGCTTTCTTT. Translation gives CASSPGVRQSGEAFF. The V gene is TRBV7-6, the J gene TRBJ1-1; no reliable D call. This CDR3 is built from 15 residues. V gave up 5 bases and J gave up 7 bases, with 20 bases separating them. Germline CDR1 reads SGHVS; CDR2 reads FNYEAQ.

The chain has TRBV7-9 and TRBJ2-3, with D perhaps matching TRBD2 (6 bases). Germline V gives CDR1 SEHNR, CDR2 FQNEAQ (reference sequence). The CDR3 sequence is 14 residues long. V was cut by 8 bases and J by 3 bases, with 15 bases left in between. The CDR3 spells CASLKPEGTDTQYF. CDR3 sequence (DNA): TGTGCCAGCCTTAAACCGGAGGGGACAGATACGCAGTATTTT. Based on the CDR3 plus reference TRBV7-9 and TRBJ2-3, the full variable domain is DTGVSQNPRHKITKRGQNVTFRCDPISEHNRLYWYRQTLGQGPEFLTYFQNEAQLEKSRLLSDRFSAERPKGSFSTLEIQRTEQGDSAMYLCASLKPEGTDTQYFGPGTRLTVL.

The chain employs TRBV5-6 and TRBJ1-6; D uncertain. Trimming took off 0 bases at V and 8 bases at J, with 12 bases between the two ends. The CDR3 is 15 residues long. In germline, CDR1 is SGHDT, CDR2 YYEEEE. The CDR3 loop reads CASSLVPRVDSPLHF. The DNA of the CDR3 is TGTGCCAGCAGCTTGGTTCCCCGTGTTGATTCACCCCTCCACTTT.

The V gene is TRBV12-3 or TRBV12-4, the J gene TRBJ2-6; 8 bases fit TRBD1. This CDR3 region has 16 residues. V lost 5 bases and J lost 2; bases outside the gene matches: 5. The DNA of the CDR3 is TGTGCCAGCAGTCGGCAGGGGGCAACTGGGGCCAACGTCCTGACTTTC. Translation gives CASSRQGATGANVLTF.

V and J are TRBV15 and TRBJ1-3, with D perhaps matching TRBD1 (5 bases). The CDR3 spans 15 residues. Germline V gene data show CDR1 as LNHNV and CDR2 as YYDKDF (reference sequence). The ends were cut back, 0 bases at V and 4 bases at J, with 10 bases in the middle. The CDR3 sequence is CATSRDGGSGNTIYF. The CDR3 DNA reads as TGTGCCACCAGCAGAGATGGGGGTTCGGGAAACACCATATATTTT.

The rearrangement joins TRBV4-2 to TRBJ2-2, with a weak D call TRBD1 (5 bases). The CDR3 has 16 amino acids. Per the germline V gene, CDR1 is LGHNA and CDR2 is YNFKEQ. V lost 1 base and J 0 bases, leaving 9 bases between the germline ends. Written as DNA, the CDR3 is TGTGCCAGCAGCCAAGTGGGGCGAACGAACACCGGGGAGCTGTTTTTT. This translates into CASSQVGRTNTGELFF.